This T cell receptor beta chain was sequenced in a study of identical twins. Study-level findings and limits: These conclusions were based on statistical analysis (cross-sectional, not following the same donors).

The CDR3 length is 14 residues. Germline V CDR1 and CDR2: KGHSH, LQKENI. A remark on this clonotype: No antigen is known for it. One end of the junction does not line up with germline, which may come from a read error.

TCRdb used MiXCR to reprocess the 5' RACE reads, holding one entry per CDR3 protein. The sample has 250,000 or so distinct CDR3 sequences, roughly 7% seen once. The sample was also linked to a second study, of yellow fever vaccine responses in identical twins.

The V call is TRBV18, the J call TRBJ2-1; D perhaps matches TRBD1 (6 bases). Material: memory (CD45RO+) T cells sorted from blood. This clonotype was sampled from a woman between 18 and 30 years old in good health. CDR3 protein: CASHTSGANNEQLF. CDR3 DNA sequence: TGTGCCAGCCATACTTCAGGGGCGAACAATGAGCAGCTCTTC.